This T cell receptor beta chain is from a study of shared clonotypes between healthy human individuals. Study conclusions and caveats: For sorted subsets, rarefaction showed incomplete sequencing despite large depth.

This clone was recorded once. Its antigen is undetermined. Only in-frame clones appear in the TCRdb table, and some are missing; sequencing was by immunoSEQ multiplex PCR. In the table there are some 2,000,000 clones, approximately 95% of which are singletons. The CDR3 length is 20 residues. The V gene end was trimmed by 1 base and the J gene end by 0 bases; junction bases not matched to a gene: 7. CDR1 and CDR2 from the germline V gene are MGHRA and YSYEKL. The sequence derives from a man aged 18 to 35 in good health. Sequencing input: naive CD4+ T cells sorted from blood. Subset defined: CD45RA+ positively selected. The chain links TRBV4-1 to TRBJ2-6, with 12 bases identical to TRBD1. This CDR3 is CASSQALGQGATSGANVLTF. CDR3 nucleotides: TGCGCCAGCAGCCAAGCCTTGGGACAGGGGGCGACCTCTGGGGCCAACGTCCTGACTTTC.